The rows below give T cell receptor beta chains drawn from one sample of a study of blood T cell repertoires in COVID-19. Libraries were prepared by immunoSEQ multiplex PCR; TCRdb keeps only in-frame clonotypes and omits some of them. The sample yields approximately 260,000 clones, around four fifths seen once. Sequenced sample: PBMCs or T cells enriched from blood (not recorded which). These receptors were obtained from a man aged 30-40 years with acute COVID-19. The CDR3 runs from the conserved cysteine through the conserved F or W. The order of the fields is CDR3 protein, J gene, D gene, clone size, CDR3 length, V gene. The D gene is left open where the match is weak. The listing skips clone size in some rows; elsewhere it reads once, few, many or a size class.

CDR3: CASSQDKGVSTEAFF; J: TRBJ1-1; D: NA; size: NA; length: 15; V: TRBV14
CDR3: CASSPLGGPANTEAFF; J: TRBJ1-1; D: NA; size: NA; length: 16; V: TRBV18
CDR3: CASSSGQGEKLFF; J: TRBJ1-4; D: NA; size: few; length: 13; V: TRBV4-1
CDR3: CASSQEIRRAPNTGELFF; J: TRBJ2-2; D: NA; size: NA; length: 18; V: TRBV3-1/TRBV3-2
CDR3: CASSSAGTGDYGYTF; J: TRBJ1-2; D: TRBD1; size: NA; length: 15; V: TRBV6-5
CDR3: CASSDRTLLTGNTIYF; J: TRBJ1-3; D: NA; size: NA; length: 16; V: TRBV6-1
CDR3: CATSEHLGATFF; J: TRBJ1-1; D: NA; size: NA; length: 12; V: TRBV24-1
CDR3: CASSLDQNYNSPLHF; J: TRBJ1-6; D: NA; size: NA; length: 15; V: TRBV5-4
CDR3: CASRTTGSNQPQHF; J: TRBJ1-5; D: NA; size: NA; length: 14; V: TRBV6-5
CDR3: CASSARLTGGETQYF; J: TRBJ2-5; D: TRBD1; size: NA; length: 15; V: TRBV11-2
CDR3: CASSLISGGRTEAFF; J: TRBJ1-1; D: NA; size: NA; length: 15; V: TRBV7-3
CDR3: CASSELRSPRGANEKLFF; J: TRBJ1-4; D: NA; size: once; length: 18; V: TRBV6-1
CDR3: CASSLPGLTNQPQHF; J: TRBJ1-5; D: NA; size: NA; length: 15; V: TRBV19
CDR3: CASSQQVDTEAFF; J: TRBJ1-1; D: NA; size: NA; length: 13; V: TRBV7-2
CDR3: CASSLSPKGQRREKLFF; J: TRBJ1-4; D: TRBD1; size: NA; length: 17; V: TRBV11-3
CDR3: CASSQAYSNQPQHF; J: TRBJ1-5; D: NA; size: NA; length: 14; V: TRBV3-1/TRBV3-2
CDR3: CASSFQSDGKYGYTF; J: TRBJ1-2; D: NA; size: NA; length: 15; V: TRBV7-9
CDR3: CASSNSGQGKTQYF; J: TRBJ2-5; D: TRBD1; size: NA; length: 14; V: TRBV7-2
CDR3: CASSYSTLQPQHF; J: TRBJ1-5; D: NA; size: many; length: 13; V: TRBV6-5
CDR3: CASSLAVARDSPLHF; J: TRBJ1-6; D: NA; size: NA; length: 15; V: TRBV5-5